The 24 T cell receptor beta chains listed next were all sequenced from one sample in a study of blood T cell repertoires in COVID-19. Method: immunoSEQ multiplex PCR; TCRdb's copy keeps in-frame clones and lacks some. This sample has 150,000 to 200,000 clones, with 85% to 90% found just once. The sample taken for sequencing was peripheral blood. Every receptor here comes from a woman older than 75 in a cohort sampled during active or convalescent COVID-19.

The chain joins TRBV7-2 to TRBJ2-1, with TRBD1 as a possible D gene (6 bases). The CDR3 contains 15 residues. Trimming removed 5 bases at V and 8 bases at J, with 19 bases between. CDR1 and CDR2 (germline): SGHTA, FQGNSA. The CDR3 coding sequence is TGTGCCAGCAGCACCCGGACAGACCCCCTGCATGAGCAGTTCTTC. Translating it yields CASSTRTDPLHEQFF.

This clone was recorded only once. DNA of the CDR3: TGCAGTGCTAGTTTCGGAGCTAGCGGGAGGGGGGCCAATGAGCAGTTCTTC. Its protein product is CSASFGASGRGANEQFF. V gene TRBV20-1 combines with J gene TRBJ2-1; 12 nucleotides agree with TRBD2. CDR1 and CDR2 (germline): DFQATT, SNEGSKA (reference sequence). The CDR3 is 17 residues long. The V and J ends lost 3 bases and 6 bases, in that order; junction bases with no gene match: 12.

The CDR3 bases are TGTGCCAGCAGCCAACAGGGGGCGTATGGAAACACCATATATTTT. Encoded protein: CASSQQGAYGNTIYF. This sequence joins TRBV7-8 and TRBJ1-3; 9 nucleotides agree with TRBD1. Germline trimming cut 5 bases from V and 3 bases from J; bases unmatched to any gene: 5. From germline, CDR1 is SGHVS and CDR2 FQNEAQ. CDR3 size: 15 residues.

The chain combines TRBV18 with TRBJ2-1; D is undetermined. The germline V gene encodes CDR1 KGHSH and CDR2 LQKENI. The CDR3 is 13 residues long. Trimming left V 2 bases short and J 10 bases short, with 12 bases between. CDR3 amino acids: CASSPGSPQEQFF. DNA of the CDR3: TGTGCCAGCTCACCAGGGTCTCCACAGGAGCAGTTCTTC. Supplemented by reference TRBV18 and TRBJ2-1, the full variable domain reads NAGVMQNPRHLVRRRGQEARLRCSPMKGHSHVYWYRQLPEEGLKFMVYLQKENIIDESGMPKERFSAEFPKEGPSILRIQQVVRGDSAAYFCASSPGSPQEQFFGPGTRLTVL.

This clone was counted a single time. The CDR3 spells CASSGTGGRSTGELFF. Here the CDR3 DNA reads TGTGCCAGTTCAGGGACAGGGGGCCGGAGCACCGGGGAGCTGTTTTTT. V and J are TRBV5-4 and TRBJ2-2; 12 bases match TRBD1. V lost 8 bases to trimming and J lost 4 bases; unmatched junction nucleotides: 9. The CDR3 consists of 16 residues. In germline, CDR1 is SGHNT, CDR2 YYREEE (reference sequence). The entire variable domain, with the rest obtained from reference TRBV5-4 and TRBJ2-2, is as follows: ETGVTQSPTHLIKTRGQQVTLRCSSQSGHNTVSWYQQALGQGPQFIFQYYREEENGRGNFPPRFSGLQFPNYSSELNVNALELDDSALYLCASSGTGGRSTGELFFGEGSRLTVL.

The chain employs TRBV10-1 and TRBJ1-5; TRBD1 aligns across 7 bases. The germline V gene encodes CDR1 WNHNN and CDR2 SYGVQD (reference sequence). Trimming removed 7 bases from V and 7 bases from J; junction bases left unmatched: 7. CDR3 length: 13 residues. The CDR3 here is CASTDRAWQPQHF. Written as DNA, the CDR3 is TGCGCCAGCACCGACAGGGCTTGGCAGCCCCAGCATTTT.

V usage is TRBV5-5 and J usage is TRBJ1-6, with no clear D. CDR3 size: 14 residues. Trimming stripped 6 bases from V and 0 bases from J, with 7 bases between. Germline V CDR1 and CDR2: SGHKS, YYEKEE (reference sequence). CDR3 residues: CASNSGSYNSPLHF. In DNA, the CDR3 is TGTGCCAGCAATTCCGGCTCCTATAATTCACCCCTCCACTTT.

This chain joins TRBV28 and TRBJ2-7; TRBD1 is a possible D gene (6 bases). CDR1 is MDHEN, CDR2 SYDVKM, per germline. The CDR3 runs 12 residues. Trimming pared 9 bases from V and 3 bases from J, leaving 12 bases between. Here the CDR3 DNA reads TGTGCCAGTCGGGACACTTTCTACGAGCAGTACTTC. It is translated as CASRDTFYEQYF.

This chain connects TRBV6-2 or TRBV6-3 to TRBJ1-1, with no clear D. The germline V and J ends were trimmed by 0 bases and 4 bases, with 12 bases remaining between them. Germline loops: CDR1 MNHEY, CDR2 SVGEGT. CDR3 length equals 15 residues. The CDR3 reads CASSYSLSLGTEAFF. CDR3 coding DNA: TGTGCCAGCAGTTACTCGCTGTCCCTAGGCACTGAAGCTTTCTTT.

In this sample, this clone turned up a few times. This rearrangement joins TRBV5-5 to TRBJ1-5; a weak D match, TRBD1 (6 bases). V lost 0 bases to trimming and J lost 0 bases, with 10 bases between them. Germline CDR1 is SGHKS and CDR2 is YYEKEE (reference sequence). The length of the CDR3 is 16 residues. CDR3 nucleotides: TGTGCCAGCAGCTTGGTCGCAGGGGATAGCAATCAGCCCCAGCATTTT. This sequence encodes CASSLVAGDSNQPQHF. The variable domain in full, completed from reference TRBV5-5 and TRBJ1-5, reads DAGVTQSPTHLIKTRGQQVTLRCSPISGHKSVSWYQQVLGQGPQFIFQYYEKEERGRGNFPDRFSARQFPNYSSELNVNALLLGDSALYLCASSLVAGDSNQPQHFGDGTRLSIL.

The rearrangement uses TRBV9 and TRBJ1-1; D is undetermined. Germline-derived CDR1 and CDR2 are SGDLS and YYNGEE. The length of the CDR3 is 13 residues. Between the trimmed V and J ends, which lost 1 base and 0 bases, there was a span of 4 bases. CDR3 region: CASSVSLNTEAFF. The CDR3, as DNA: TGTGCCAGCAGCGTATCTCTGAACACTGAAGCTTTCTTT. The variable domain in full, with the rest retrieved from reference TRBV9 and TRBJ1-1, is DSGVTQTPKHLITATGQRVTLRCSPRSGDLSVYWYQQSLDQGLQFLIQYYNGEERAKGNILERFSAQQFPDLHSELNLSSLELGDSALYFCASSVSLNTEAFFGQGTRLTVV.

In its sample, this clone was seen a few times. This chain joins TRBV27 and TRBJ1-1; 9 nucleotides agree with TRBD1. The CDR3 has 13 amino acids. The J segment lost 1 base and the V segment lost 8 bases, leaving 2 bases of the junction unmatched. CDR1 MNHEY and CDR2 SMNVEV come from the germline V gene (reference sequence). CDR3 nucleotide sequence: TGTGCCAGCCTGGGACAGGGGAACACTGAAGCTTTCTTT. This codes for CASLGQGNTEAFF.

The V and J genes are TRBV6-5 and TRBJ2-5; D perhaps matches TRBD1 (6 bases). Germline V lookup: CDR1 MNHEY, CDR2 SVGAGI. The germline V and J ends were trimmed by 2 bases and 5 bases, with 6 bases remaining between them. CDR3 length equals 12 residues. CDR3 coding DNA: TGTGCCAGCAGTTACACAGGGGAGACCCAGTACTTC. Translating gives CASSYTGETQYF.

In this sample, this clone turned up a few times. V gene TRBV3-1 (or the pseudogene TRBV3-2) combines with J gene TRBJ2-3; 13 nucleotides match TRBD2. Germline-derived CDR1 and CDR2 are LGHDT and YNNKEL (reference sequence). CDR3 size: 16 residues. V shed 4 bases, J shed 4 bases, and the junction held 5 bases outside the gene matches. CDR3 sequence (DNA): TGTGCCAGCAGCCCACCAGGACTAGCGGGAGCAGATACGCAGTATTTT. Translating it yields CASSPPGLAGADTQYF.

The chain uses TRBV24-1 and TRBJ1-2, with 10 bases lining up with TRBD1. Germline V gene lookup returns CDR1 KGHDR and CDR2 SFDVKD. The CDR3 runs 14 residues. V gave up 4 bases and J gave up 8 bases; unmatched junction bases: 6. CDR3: CATSEGDRGKGYTF. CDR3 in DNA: TGTGCCACCAGTGAAGGGGACAGGGGCAAAGGCTACACCTTC.

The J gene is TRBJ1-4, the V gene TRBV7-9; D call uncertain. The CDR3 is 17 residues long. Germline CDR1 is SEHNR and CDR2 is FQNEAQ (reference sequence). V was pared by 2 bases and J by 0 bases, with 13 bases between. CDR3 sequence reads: CASSLWMVAATNEKLFF. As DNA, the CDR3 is TGTGCCAGCAGCTTATGGATGGTAGCCGCAACTAATGAAAAACTGTTTTTT.

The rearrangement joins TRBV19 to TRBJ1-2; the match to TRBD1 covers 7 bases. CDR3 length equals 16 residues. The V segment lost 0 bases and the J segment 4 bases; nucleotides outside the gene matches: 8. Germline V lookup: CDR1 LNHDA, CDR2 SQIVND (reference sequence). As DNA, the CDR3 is TGTGCCAGTAGTATAGATGCGGCAGGGGGAAGCTATGGCTACACCTTC. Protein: CASSIDAAGGSYGYTF. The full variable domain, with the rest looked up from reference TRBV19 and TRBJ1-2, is DGGITQSPKYLFRKEGQNVTLSCEQNLNHDAMYWYRQDPGQGLRLIYYSQIVNDFQKGDIAEGYSVSREKKESFPLTVTSAQKNPTAFYLCASSIDAAGGSYGYTFGSGTRLTVV.

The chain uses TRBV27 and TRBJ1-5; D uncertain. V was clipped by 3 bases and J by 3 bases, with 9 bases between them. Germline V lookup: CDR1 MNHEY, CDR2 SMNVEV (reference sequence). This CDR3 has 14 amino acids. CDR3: CASSFRGFNQPQHF. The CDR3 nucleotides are TGTGCCAGCAGTTTTAGAGGATTCAATCAGCCCCAGCATTTT.

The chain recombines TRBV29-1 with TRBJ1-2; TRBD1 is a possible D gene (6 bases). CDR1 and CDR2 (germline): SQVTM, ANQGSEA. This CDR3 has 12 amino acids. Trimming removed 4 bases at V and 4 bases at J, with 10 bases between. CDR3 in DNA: TGCAGCGTTGGCGGACAGAGCTATGGCTACACCTTC. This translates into CSVGGQSYGYTF.

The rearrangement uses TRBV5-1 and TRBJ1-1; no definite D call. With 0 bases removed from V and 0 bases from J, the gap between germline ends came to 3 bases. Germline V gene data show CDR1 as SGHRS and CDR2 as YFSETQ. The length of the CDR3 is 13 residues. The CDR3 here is CASSLAVNTEAFF. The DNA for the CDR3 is TGCGCCAGCAGCTTGGCGGTGAACACTGAAGCTTTCTTT.

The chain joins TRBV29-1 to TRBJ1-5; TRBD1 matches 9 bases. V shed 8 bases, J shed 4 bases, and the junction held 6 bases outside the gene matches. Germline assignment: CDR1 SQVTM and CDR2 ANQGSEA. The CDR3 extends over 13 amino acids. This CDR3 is CSTGQGQNQPQHF. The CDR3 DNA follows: TGCAGCACTGGACAGGGGCAGAATCAGCCCCAGCATTTT. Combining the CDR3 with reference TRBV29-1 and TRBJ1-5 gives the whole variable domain SAVISQKPSRDICQRGTSLTIQCQVDSQVTMMFWYRQQPGQSLTLIATANQGSEATYESGFVIDKFPISRPNLTFSTLTVSNMSPEDSSIYLCSTGQGQNQPQHFGDGTRLSIL.

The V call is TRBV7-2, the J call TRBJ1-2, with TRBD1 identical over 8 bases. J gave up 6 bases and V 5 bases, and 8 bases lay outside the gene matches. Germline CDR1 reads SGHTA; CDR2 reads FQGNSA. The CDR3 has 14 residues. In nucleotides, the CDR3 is TGTGCCAGCAGCCAGAGCCAGGGGGCGGATGGCTACACCTTC. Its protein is CASSQSQGADGYTF.

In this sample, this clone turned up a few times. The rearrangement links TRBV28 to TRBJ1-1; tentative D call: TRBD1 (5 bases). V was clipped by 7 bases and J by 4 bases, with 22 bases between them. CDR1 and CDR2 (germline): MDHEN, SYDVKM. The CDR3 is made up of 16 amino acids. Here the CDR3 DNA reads TGTGCCAGCACCTTGAGGCCCGGGGGAAAATTCACTGAAGCTTTCTTT. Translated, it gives CASTLRPGGKFTEAFF.

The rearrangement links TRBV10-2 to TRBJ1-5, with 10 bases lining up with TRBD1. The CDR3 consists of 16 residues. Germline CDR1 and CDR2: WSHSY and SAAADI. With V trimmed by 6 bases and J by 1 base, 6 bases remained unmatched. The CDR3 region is CASRAEDRGSNQPQHF. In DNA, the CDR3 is TGCGCCAGCAGAGCTGAGGACAGGGGGAGCAATCAGCCCCAGCATTTT.